These 5 T cell receptor beta chains were sequenced from one sample in a study of blood T cells in healthy people across ages. The second PCR ran about 6 to 11 cycles with a sample-barcoded 5' primer and J-beta primers. TCRdb reprocessed the 5' RACE reads via MiXCR and lists one record per CDR3 protein. The sample has more than 800,000 distinct CDR3 sequences, about 30% seen once; the top ten hold roughly a sixth. The sample taken for sequencing was blood. The source is a woman over 75 in good health.

The chain recombines TRBV3-1 with TRBJ1-2, with TRBD1 identical over 7 bases. The germline V gene encodes CDR1 LGHDT and CDR2 YNNKEL (reference sequence). Germline trimming cut 5 bases from V and 4 bases from J; bases unmatched to any gene: 13. The CDR3 extends over 16 amino acids. The CDR3 loop is CASSLTGATASYGYTF. The CDR3 DNA follows: TGTGCCAGCAGCTTAACAGGGGCGACCGCTTCCTATGGCTACACCTTC.

The sample holds many counts of this clonotype. Compared with germline, one end of the junction differs, possibly owing to a read error. The rearrangement uses TRBV5-8 and TRBJ2-7; perhaps TRBD2 as D (7 bases). Germline V lookup: CDR1 SGHTS, CDR2 YDEGEE. The CDR3 spans 15 residues. The CDR3 DNA follows: TGTGCCAGCACCTTGGGGGGGGCATTCTCCTACGAGCAGTACTTC. Amino acid sequence: CASTLGGAFSYEQYF.

Details on this clonotype: A much larger clone sits a single nucleotide away, making a read error possible. CDR3 DNA sequence: TGTGCCGGCAGCCTAACAGGGAAAGGCATTCAGTACTTC. This codes for CAGSLTGKGIQYF. This rearrangement joins TRBV12-3 or TRBV12-4 to TRBJ2-5, with D maybe TRBD1 (6 bases). Judging by the DNA end, TRBJ2-4 fits better; the J call may be wrong. CDR3 length: 13 residues.

This chain joins TRBV7-9 and TRBJ2-1, with unresolved D. This CDR3 is 15 amino acids long. The V end lost 4 bases, the J end lost 5 bases, and 15 bases lay between the germline ends. Germline CDR1 and CDR2: SEHNR and FQNEAQ (reference sequence). Here the CDR3 DNA reads TGTGCCAGCAGCTCCGAATCCTTTGGCCACAATGAGCAGTTCTTC. It yields the protein CASSSESFGHNEQFF.

This clonotype has a count of ten or more. This chain joins TRBV7-2 and TRBJ2-7; perhaps TRBD2 as D (5 bases). V was cut by 0 bases and J by 6 bases, with 9 bases left in between. This CDR3 spans 13 amino acids. The germline V gene has CDR1 SGHTA and CDR2 FQGNSA. The CDR3 is CASSLAGVFEQYF. The CDR3 DNA reads TGTGCCAGCAGCTTAGCGGGAGTTTTCGAGCAGTACTTC.